Included here is one TCR beta chain sequence, with context. Trimming pared 7 bases from V and 4 bases from J, leaving 17 bases between. CDR3 size: 15 residues. Germline V gene data show CDR1 as MNHEY and CDR2 as SVGAGI. TCRdb's table, derived via immunoSEQ multiplex PCR, lists solely in-frame clones and lacks some. The sample lists around 85,000 clones, roughly 85% occurring once. These data belong to a study of T cell responses to AZD1222 COVID-19 vaccine. This receptor was taken from an adult in good health. The chain couples TRBV6-5 to TRBJ2-1, with D possibly being TRBD1 or TRBD2 (5 bases each). Sequenced here: peripheral blood, sampled on day 0 of AZD1222 vaccination. In nucleotides, the CDR3 is TGTGCCAGCATCCCCGGGACCCTGATTTACAATGAGCAGTTCTTC. Translated, it gives CASIPGTLIYNEQFF.